This T cell receptor beta chain was retrieved from a study of T cell repertoires in cytomegalovirus infection. Study overall: Through public TCR beta signatures, both CMV infection and matching HLA type were indicated. Study-level findings and limits: Summed public TCR beta family frequency identified CMV carriers bearing the relevant HLA. In two of eight donors, the top clonotype was HLA-C-restricted CMV-specific.

This CDR3 has 13 residues. V dropped 4 bases and J dropped 9 bases, with 16 bases sitting between them. The germline CDR1 and CDR2 sequences are MDHEN and SYDVKM. As concerns this clonotype: Its target is unknown.

TCRdb independently ran MiXCR on the reads; one entry per CDR3 protein. The sample shows 210,000 or so distinct CDR3 sequences, 5% to 8.5% of them seen only once. This TCR was recovered from a human donor in good health (CMV status not recorded). Some clones in this sample may be carry-over from other donors' samples. The sequenced material came from PBMCs. The rearrangement links TRBV28 to TRBJ2-7; possibly TRBD2 for D (6 bases). The chain's CDR3 is CASSSGTAFRQYF. For the CDR3, the DNA is TGTGCCAGCAGTTCCGGGACTGCCTTTCGGCAGTACTTC.